The next 13 T cell receptor beta chains were all read from a single sample in a study of T cell changes during pregnancy in multiple sclerosis. Profiled with immunoSEQ multiplex PCR; TCRdb holds only in-frame clones, not every one. The data show about 93,000 clones, 91% seen once. The sample here was peripheral blood, taken after pregnancy. The receptor source for this set is a female donor in good health, enrolled as a control in a pregnancy study.

V and J are TRBV7-8 and TRBJ1-4; perhaps TRBD1 as D (6 bases). V was pared by 5 bases and J by 7 bases, with 17 bases between. Germline CDR1 is SGHVS and CDR2 is FQNEAQ. The CDR3 sequence is 15 residues long. As DNA, the CDR3 is TGTGCCAGCAGCCCCGGGGACAATTGGGGTGAAAAACTGTTTTTT. This sequence encodes CASSPGDNWGEKLFF.

The chain combines TRBV28 with TRBJ2-4; TRBD2 aligns across 7 bases. V lost 4 bases to trimming and J lost 1 base; unmatched junction nucleotides: 4. This CDR3 has 15 residues. The germline V gene has CDR1 MDHEN and CDR2 SYDVKM. The CDR3 DNA sequence: TGTGCCAGCAGTTCGGGAGGTGCGGCCAAAAACATTCAGTACTTC. Translated, it gives CASSSGGAAKNIQYF. The full variable domain, in which reference TRBV28 and TRBJ2-4 provide the parts outside the CDR3, is DVKVTQSSRYLVKRTGEKVFLECVQDMDHENMFWYRQDPGLGLRLIYFSYDVKMKEKGDIPEGYSVSREKKERFSLILESASTNQTSMYLCASSSGGAAKNIQYFGAGTRLSVL.

This chain uses TRBV7-6 with TRBJ1-5; D gene uncertain. The V gene lost 1 base and the J gene lost 2 bases, with 6 bases spanning the gap. The CDR3 is made up of 14 amino acids. Germline CDR1 is SGHVS and CDR2 is FNYEAQ. CDR3 DNA: TGTGCCAGCAGCTTAGATCAGGGCAATCAGCCCCAGCATTTT. Its translation is CASSLDQGNQPQHF. Supplemented by reference TRBV7-6 and TRBJ1-5, the full variable domain reads GAGVSQSPRYKVTKRGQDVALRCDPISGHVSLYWYRQALGQGPEFLTYFNYEAQQDKSGLPNDRFSAERPEGSISTLTIQRTEQRDSAMYRCASSLDQGNQPQHFGDGTRLSIL.

The genes are TRBV7-9 and TRBJ1-2, with 9 bases fitting TRBD1. With 6 bases clipped from V and 4 bases from J, the junction kept 3 bases outside the gene matches. The CDR3 runs 13 residues. Germline lookup yields CDR1 SEHNR and CDR2 FQNEAQ (reference sequence). CDR3 protein: CASSGQGFYGYTF. In DNA, the CDR3 is TGTGCCAGCAGTGGACAGGGGTTCTATGGCTACACCTTC.

The rearrangement uses TRBV5-1 and TRBJ2-1; 7 bases agree with TRBD2. Germline V gene lookup returns CDR1 SGHRS and CDR2 YFSETQ. The CDR3 sequence is 15 residues long. The J segment lost 7 bases and the V segment lost 3 bases, leaving 10 bases of the junction unmatched. The CDR3 sequence is CASSSGAGLPNEQFF. The CDR3, as DNA: TGCGCCAGCAGCTCTGGTGCGGGACTACCAAATGAGCAGTTCTTC.

The J gene is TRBJ2-2, the V gene TRBV4-3; D may be TRBD2 (6 bases). V lost 0 bases and J lost 6, with 20 bases in between. CDR3 length: 18 residues. Germline V CDR1 and CDR2: LGHNA, YSLEER. This chain's CDR3 is CASSQESSASGLPGELFF. The DNA for the CDR3 is TGCGCCAGCAGCCAAGAAAGCTCGGCCAGCGGGTTACCCGGGGAGCTGTTTTTT.

The chain links TRBV18 to TRBJ2-7; D is ambiguous. Germline-derived CDR1 and CDR2 are KGHSH and LQKENI. The CDR3 runs to 13 residues. V was trimmed by 2 bases and J by 2 bases, leaving 7 bases between them. DNA of the CDR3: TGTGCCAGCTCACCAAGCGCCCCCTACGAGCAGTACTTC. Protein product: CASSPSAPYEQYF.

CDR3 sequence: CASHGGGAGGETQYF. The CDR3, as DNA: TGTGCCAGCCATGGGGGAGGGGCCGGGGGGGAGACCCAGTACTTC. This sequence joins TRBV28 and TRBJ2-5, with TRBD2 matching over 7 bases. Germline V gene data show CDR1 as MDHEN and CDR2 as SYDVKM. Trimming cost V 8 bases and J 5 bases; bases outside gene matches: 14. CDR3 length: 15 residues.

The chain combines TRBV7-2 with TRBJ2-1; 7 nucleotides line up with TRBD2. V gave up 1 base and J gave up 1 base; unmatched junction bases: 4. The CDR3 sequence is 16 residues long. Germline V gene lookup returns CDR1 SGHTA and CDR2 FQGNSA. The CDR3 sequence: CASSLGAGRSYNEQFF. DNA for the CDR3: TGTGCCAGCAGCTTAGGAGCGGGAAGATCCTACAATGAGCAGTTCTTC.

For the CDR3, the DNA is TGTGCCAGCCTTAACACCGGGGAGCTGTTTTTT. Its translation: CASLNTGELFF. The V call is TRBV18, the J call TRBJ2-2; no clear D. CDR1 is KGHSH, CDR2 LQKENI, per germline. V was pared by 8 bases and J by 2 bases, with 3 bases between. The CDR3 extends over 11 amino acids. The full variable domain, rest sourced from reference TRBV18 and TRBJ2-2, is NAGVMQNPRHLVRRRGQEARLRCSPMKGHSHVYWYRQLPEEGLKFMVYLQKENIIDESGMPKERFSAEFPKEGPSILRIQQVVRGDSAAYFCASLNTGELFFGEGSRLTVL.

The chain carries TRBV10-3 and TRBJ2-5, with 7 positions matching TRBD1. After removal of 6 bases from V and 2 bases from J, the junction contained 6 bases not matched to a gene. CDR1 ENHRY and CDR2 SYGVKD come from the germline V gene. CDR3 length: 14 amino acids. The CDR3: CAISLPGQQETQYF. The CDR3 nucleotides read TGTGCCATCAGCCTACCGGGACAGCAAGAGACCCAGTACTTC.

The rearrangement links TRBV5-5 to TRBJ2-7; 9 nucleotides align to TRBD1. The CDR3 length is 15 residues. J gave up 1 base and V 0 bases, and 2 bases lay outside the gene matches. Germline CDR1 and CDR2: SGHKS and YYEKEE (reference sequence). The CDR3 bases are TGTGCCAGCAGCTTGGTGACAGGGGGATCCTACGAGCAGTACTTC. Residues: CASSLVTGGSYEQYF.

J is TRBJ1-4 and V is TRBV2; 7 nucleotides match TRBD1. From germline, CDR1 is SNHLY and CDR2 FYNNEI. This CDR3 comprises 16 residues. V trimming: 5 bases; J trimming: 2 bases; junction bases outside the gene matches: 8. CDR3 sequence: CASSIGTASTNEKLFF. The CDR3 region has the DNA TGTGCCAGCAGTATAGGGACAGCCAGCACTAATGAAAAACTGTTTTTT.